These 17 T cell receptor beta chains share one sample of origin, sequenced in a study of T cells after posttransplantation cyclophosphamide. TCRdb's table, derived via immunoSEQ multiplex PCR, lists solely in-frame clones and lacks some. The repertoire consists of 45,000 to 55,000 clones, none detected only once. Material: PBMCs. These TCRs come from a man between 35 and 55 years old in good health, CMV-negative, and a related stem cell transplant donor.

In its sample, this clone was seen many times. The V call is TRBV29-1, the J call TRBJ2-2, with D uncertain. Trimming removed 5 bases at V and 6 bases at J, with 13 bases between. Looked up from germline, CDR1 is SQVTM and CDR2 is ANQGSEA. This CDR3 has 13 residues. DNA of the CDR3: TGCAGCGTTATCGACTCACGGGCCGGGGAGCTGTTTTTT. Its translation is CSVIDSRAGELFF.

This clone was counted at least ten times. The chain joins TRBV6-6 to TRBJ1-1; D is perhaps TRBD1 (6 bases). Between the trimmed V and J ends, which lost 6 bases and 4 bases, there was a span of 15 bases. This CDR3 has 14 residues. Germline V gene sequence: CDR1 MNHNY, CDR2 SVGAGI (reference sequence). CDR3 DNA sequence: TGTGCCAGCAGGAGGACAGCTTCCGGCACTGAAGCTTTCTTT. Protein product: CASRRTASGTEAFF.

DNA of the CDR3: TGTGCCAGCAGGTTGACAGGGGGCGGATCACCCCTCCACTTT. Translated, it gives CASRLTGGGSPLHF. This chain uses TRBV6-5 with TRBJ1-6; 10 bases are a match to TRBD1. Germline CDR1 is MNHEY and CDR2 is SVGAGI. J lost 10 bases, V lost 6 bases, and 6 bases had no gene match. This CDR3 region has 14 residues.

This clone was observed many times. The genes are TRBV11-2 and TRBJ1-1, with TRBD1 matching over 9 bases. CDR3 length: 18 amino acids. The germline CDR1 and CDR2 sequences are SGHAT and FQNNGV. The V segment lost 1 base and the J segment 3 bases; nucleotides outside the gene matches: 12. The CDR3 coding sequence is TGTGCCAGCAGCTTAGTGTTTACAGGGGGCGTTTCTTACACTGAAGCTTTCTTT. The encoded protein is CASSLVFTGGVSYTEAFF.

This clone was seen at least ten times. This chain joins TRBV21-1 and TRBJ2-5; TRBD2, the table's D call, lacks a check against the DNA. TRBV21-1 is labeled a pseudogene. CDR3 length equals 15 residues. CDR3 nucleotide sequence: TGTGCCAGCACTAGATCGGTGGGGGGTGAGGAGACCCAGTACTTC. Its protein product is CASTRSVGGEETQYF.

This clone occurred many times. Other DNA sequences in this sample translate to the same CDR3. The V and J genes are TRBV10-3 and TRBJ2-3; D possibly corresponds to TRBD1 (6 bases). Germline V gene data show CDR1 as ENHRY and CDR2 as SYGVKD. Trimming removed 2 bases from V and 2 bases from J, with 11 bases in between. This CDR3 is 15 amino acids long. Here the CDR3 DNA reads TGTGCCATCAGTGAGCGAGGACAGTTCACAGATACGCAGTATTTT. Translated: CAISERGQFTDTQYF.

This clone was counted at least ten times. The chain joins TRBV7-9 to TRBJ2-5; TRBD2 matches 9 bases. The trim removed 10 bases at V and 11 bases at J, leaving 14 bases unmatched. Germline loops: CDR1 SEHNR, CDR2 FQNEAQ (reference sequence). This CDR3 comprises 13 residues. CDR3: CATGGGRASEQYF. The CDR3 bases are TGTGCCACCGGGGGCGGGAGGGCCTCGGAGCAGTACTTC.

Ten or more counts support this clone. This chain uses TRBV18 with TRBJ2-1; 13 bases align to TRBD2. CDR1 is KGHSH, CDR2 LQKENI, per germline. V shed 2 bases and J 7 bases; nucleotides not matched to a gene: 5. This CDR3 comprises 16 residues. CDR3 sequence reads: CASSPAGLAGLNEQFF. The CDR3 DNA follows: TGTGCCAGCTCACCAGCGGGACTAGCGGGGCTAAATGAGCAGTTCTTC.

This clone was seen ten or more times. J is TRBJ2-1 and V is TRBV11-2; D call uncertain. This CDR3 spans 15 amino acids. Germline CDR1 and CDR2: SGHAT and FQNNGV. V was trimmed by 0 bases and J by 11 bases, leaving 17 bases between them. In DNA, the CDR3 is TGTGCCAGCAGCTTAGATCCTGCACAGTCGGATCAGCAGTTCTTC. Protein sequence: CASSLDPAQSDQQFF.

Ten or more counts support this clone. V gene TRBV6-5 combines with J gene TRBJ2-7; TRBD2 might be the D (5 bases). In germline, CDR1 is MNHEY, CDR2 SVGAGI. The CDR3 is made up of 14 amino acids. Trimming left V 5 bases short and J 0 bases short, with 11 bases between. This chain's CDR3 is CASSRSGLSYEQYF. The CDR3 nucleotides read TGTGCCAGCAGTAGGAGCGGTCTCTCCTACGAGCAGTACTTC.

The table lists this clone with many counts. CDR3 DNA: TGTGCCAGCAGCTCGACCGGACAGGGATTCGACTATGGCTACACCTTC. Encoded protein: CASSSTGQGFDYGYTF. The chain has TRBV7-9 and TRBJ1-2; 8 bases fit TRBD1. The junction had 10 bases not matched to a gene; V was cut back by 4 bases and J by 3 bases. CDR1 is SEHNR, CDR2 FQNEAQ, per germline (reference sequence). This CDR3 has 16 amino acids.

In its sample, this clone was seen many times. The rearrangement joins TRBV5-1 to TRBJ2-7; possibly TRBD1 for D (6 bases). Trimming shortened V by 1 base and J by 6 bases, and 8 bases separated the two germline ends. The CDR3 totals 12 residues. Germline CDR1 and CDR2: SGHRS and YFSETQ. The CDR3 spells CASSLSGAEQYF. The CDR3 DNA is TGCGCCAGCAGCTTGTCAGGGGCCGAGCAGTACTTC.

This clone was counted at least ten times. Here the CDR3 reads CASSGGGSDTIYF. As DNA, the CDR3 is TGTGCCAGCAGCGGGGGGGGGTCGGACACCATATATTTT. This chain links TRBV9 with TRBJ1-3, with D perhaps TRBD1 (5 bases). CDR1 and CDR2 (germline): SGDLS, YYNGEE. This CDR3 has 13 amino acids. Trimming shortened V by 3 bases and J by 8 bases, and 12 bases separated the two germline ends.

This clone was seen at least ten times. The genes are TRBV10-1 and TRBJ2-1; 7 nucleotides line up with TRBD2. After removal of 4 bases from V and 7 bases from J, the junction contained 7 bases not matched to a gene. This CDR3 contains 14 residues. CDR1 and CDR2 from the germline V gene are WNHNN and SYGVQD (reference sequence). CDR3 DNA: TGCGCCAGCAGTGGGGCGGGGGTAAGAAATGAGCAGTTCTTC. It translates to CASSGAGVRNEQFF.

Ten or more counts support this clone. The chain carries TRBV6-5 and TRBJ2-7; 11 bases match TRBD2. Germline CDR1 reads MNHEY; CDR2 reads SVGAGI. The CDR3 runs 14 residues. With 6 bases clipped from V and 5 bases from J, the junction kept 6 bases outside the gene matches. The CDR3 loop is CASSPTSGANEQYF. The CDR3 bases are TGTGCCAGCAGCCCGACTAGCGGGGCGAACGAGCAGTACTTC.

This clone has at least ten counts. This rearrangement joins TRBV7-9 to TRBJ2-5; TRBD2 matches at 12 bases. V trimming: 7 bases; J trimming: 5 bases; junction bases outside the gene matches: 11. The CDR3 has 16 amino acids. Germline V gene data show CDR1 as SEHNR and CDR2 as FQNEAQ (reference sequence). CDR3 sequence: CASTAPRLAGVETQYF. CDR3 DNA: TGTGCCAGCACCGCTCCCCGACTAGCGGGAGTGGAGACCCAGTACTTC.

There are many counts of this clone. The chain combines TRBV7-9 with TRBJ2-3; 8 bases map to TRBD1. In germline, CDR1 is SEHNR, CDR2 FQNEAQ (reference sequence). Trimming cost V 11 bases and J 1 base; bases outside gene matches: 5. This CDR3 has 13 amino acids. CDR3 residues: CARTGLGTDTQYF. In DNA, the CDR3 is TGTGCCCGGACAGGGCTGGGCACAGATACGCAGTATTTT. Based on the CDR3 plus reference TRBV7-9 and TRBJ2-3, the full variable domain is DTGVSQNPRHKITKRGQNVTFRCDPISEHNRLYWYRQTLGQGPEFLTYFQNEAQLEKSRLLSDRFSAERPKGSFSTLEIQRTEQGDSAMYLCARTGLGTDTQYFGPGTRLTVL.